This T cell receptor beta chain originates from a study of shared clonotypes between healthy human individuals. About the research overall: Two female and three male donors aged 18 to 49 were enrolled.

Data came from immunoSEQ multiplex PCR; TCRdb stores just in-frame clones and leaves some out. The sample has a few million clones, approximately 95% seen once. General study findings and limits: Rarefaction revealed incomplete sorted-subset sequencing despite large depth. Clonotype sharing among the donors was expected to vary with sequencing depth.

On this clone itself: Its antigen is currently unknown.

The CDR3 has 14 amino acids. CDR1 and CDR2 from the germline V gene are GTSNPN and SVGIG (reference sequence). Trimming removed 7 bases from V and 0 bases from J, with 15 bases in between. The genes are TRBV30 and TRBJ2-5; unclear D gene. The sample consisted of naive CD4+ T cells from PBMCs. Subset specified: CD45RA+ positively selected. The source of this sequence is a man aged 18 to 30 in good health. Some clones in this sample may be carry-over from other donors' samples. The CDR3 nucleotides are TGTGCCTTGGAGCCCCCGGCGTACCAAGAGACCCAGTACTTC. Its protein is CALEPPAYQETQYF.